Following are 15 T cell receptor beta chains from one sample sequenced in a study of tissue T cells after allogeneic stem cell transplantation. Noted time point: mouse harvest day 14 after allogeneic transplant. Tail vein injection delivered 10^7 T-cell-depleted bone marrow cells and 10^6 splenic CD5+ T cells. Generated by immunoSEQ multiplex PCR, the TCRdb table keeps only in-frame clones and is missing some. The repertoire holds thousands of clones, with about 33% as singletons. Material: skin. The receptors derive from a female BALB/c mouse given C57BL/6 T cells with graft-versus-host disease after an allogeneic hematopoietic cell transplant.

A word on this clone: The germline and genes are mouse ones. The covered CDR3 bases are TGTGCCAGCAGCCAAGACAAGGGGGCGAACACCCAGTAC. Its protein product is CASSQDKGANTQY. From start to end, the CDR3 is CASSQDKGANTQYF. The chain joins TRBV2 to TRBJ2-5, with D perhaps TRBD1 (7 bases). The sequence runs out 1 residue before the end of the CDR3; the remainder is reconstructed from the germline J gene. Germline lookup yields CDR1 LGHNA and CDR2 YSYQKL. Trimming took off 0 bases at V and 7 bases at J, with 11 bases between the two ends. The length of the CDR3 is 14 residues.

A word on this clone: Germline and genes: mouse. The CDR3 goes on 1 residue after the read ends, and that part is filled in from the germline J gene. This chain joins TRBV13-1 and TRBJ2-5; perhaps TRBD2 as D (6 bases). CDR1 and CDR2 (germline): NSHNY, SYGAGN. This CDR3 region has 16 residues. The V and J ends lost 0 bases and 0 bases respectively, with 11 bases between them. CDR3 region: CASSDGLGINQDTQYF. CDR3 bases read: TGTGCCAGCAGTGATGGGCTGGGGATTAACCAAGACACCCAGTAC.

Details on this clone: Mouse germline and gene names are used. CDR3 DNA (partial): TGTGCTAGCAGTAGAAGGACTGGGGGGCGCAGAGACACCCAGTAC. This gives the protein CASSRRTGGRRDTQY. The CDR3 reads in full as CASSRRTGGRRDTQYF. The chain has TRBV17 and TRBJ2-5, with 11 bases that match TRBD2. The CDR3 is cut off 1 residue early in the read; its end comes from the germline J gene. With 2 bases clipped from V and 5 bases from J, the junction kept 6 bases outside the gene matches. The germline V gene encodes CDR1 MNHDT and CDR2 YYDKIL. CDR3 length: 16 residues.

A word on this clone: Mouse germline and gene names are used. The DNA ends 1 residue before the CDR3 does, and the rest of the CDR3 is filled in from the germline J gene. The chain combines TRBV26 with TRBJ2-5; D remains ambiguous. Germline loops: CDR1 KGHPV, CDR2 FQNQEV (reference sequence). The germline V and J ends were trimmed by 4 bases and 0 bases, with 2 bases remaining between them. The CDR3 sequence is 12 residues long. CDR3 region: CASSPNQDTQYF. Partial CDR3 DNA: TGTGCCAGCAGTCCTAACCAAGACACCCAGTAC.

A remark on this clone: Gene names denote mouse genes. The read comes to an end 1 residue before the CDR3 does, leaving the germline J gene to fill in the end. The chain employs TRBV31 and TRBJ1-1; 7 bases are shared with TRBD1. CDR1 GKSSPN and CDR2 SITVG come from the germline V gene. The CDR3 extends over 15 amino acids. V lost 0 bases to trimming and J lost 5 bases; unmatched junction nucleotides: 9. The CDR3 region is CAWSLGQGGGTEVFF. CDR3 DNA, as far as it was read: TGTGCCTGGAGTCTGGGGCAGGGGGGTGGAACAGAAGTCTTC.

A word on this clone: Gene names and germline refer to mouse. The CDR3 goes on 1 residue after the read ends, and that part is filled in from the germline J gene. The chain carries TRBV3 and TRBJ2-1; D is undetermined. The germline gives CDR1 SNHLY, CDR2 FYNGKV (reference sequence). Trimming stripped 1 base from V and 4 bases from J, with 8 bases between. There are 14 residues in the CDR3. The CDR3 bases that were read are TGTGCCAGCAGCTTAGGTGGGTTGTATGCTGAGCAGTTC. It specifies CASSLGGLYAEQF. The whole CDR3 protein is CASSLGGLYAEQFF.

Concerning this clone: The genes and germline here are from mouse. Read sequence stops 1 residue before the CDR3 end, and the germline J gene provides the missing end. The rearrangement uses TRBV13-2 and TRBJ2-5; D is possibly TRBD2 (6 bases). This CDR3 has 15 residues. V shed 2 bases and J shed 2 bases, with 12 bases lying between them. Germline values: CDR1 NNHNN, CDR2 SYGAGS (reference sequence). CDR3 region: CASGEGGGLQDTQYF. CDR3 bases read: TGTGCCAGCGGTGAGGGTGGGGGACTCCAAGACACCCAGTAC.

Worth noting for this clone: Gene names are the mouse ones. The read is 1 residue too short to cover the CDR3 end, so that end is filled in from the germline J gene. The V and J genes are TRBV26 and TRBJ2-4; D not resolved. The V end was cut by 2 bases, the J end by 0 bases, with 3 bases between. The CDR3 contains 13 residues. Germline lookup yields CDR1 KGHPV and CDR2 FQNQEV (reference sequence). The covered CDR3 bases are TGTGCCAGCAGTCTGAACAGTCAAAACACCTTGTAC. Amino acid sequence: CASSLNSQNTLY. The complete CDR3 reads CASSLNSQNTLYF.

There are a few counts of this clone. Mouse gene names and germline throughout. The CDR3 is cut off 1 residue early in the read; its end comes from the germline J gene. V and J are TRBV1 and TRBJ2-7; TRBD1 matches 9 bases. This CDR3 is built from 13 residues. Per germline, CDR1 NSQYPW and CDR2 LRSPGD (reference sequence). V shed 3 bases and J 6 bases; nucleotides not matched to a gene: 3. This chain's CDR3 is CTCSAGQGIEQYF. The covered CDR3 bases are TGCACCTGCAGTGCCGGACAGGGGATTGAACAGTAC.

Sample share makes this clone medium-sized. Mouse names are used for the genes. The CDR3: CASRRSISNERLFF. CDR3 bases read: TGTGCCAGCAGGCGGTCGATTTCCAACGAAAGATTATTT. The rearrangement joins TRBV26 to TRBJ1-4; D not certain. The read finishes 1 residue shy of the CDR3 end, and the germline J gene is used to complete it. From germline, CDR1 is KGHPV and CDR2 FQNQEV (reference sequence). The CDR3 consists of 14 residues. Trimming removed 6 bases at V and 0 bases at J, with 8 bases between.

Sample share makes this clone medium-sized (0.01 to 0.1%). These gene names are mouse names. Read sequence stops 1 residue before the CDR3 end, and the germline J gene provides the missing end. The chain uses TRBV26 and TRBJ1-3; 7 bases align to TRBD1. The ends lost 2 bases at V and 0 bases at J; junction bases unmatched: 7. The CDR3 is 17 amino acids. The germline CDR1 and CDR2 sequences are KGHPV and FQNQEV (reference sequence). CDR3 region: CASSLPGQFNSGNTLYF. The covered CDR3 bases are TGTGCCAGCAGTCTGCCGGGACAGTTTAATTCTGGAAATACGCTCTAT. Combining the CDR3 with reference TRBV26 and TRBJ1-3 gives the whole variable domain NSKVIQTPRYLVKGQGQKAKMRCIPEKGHPVVFWYQQNKNNEFKFLINFQNQEVLQQIDMTEKRFSAECPSNSPCSLEIQSSEAGDSALYLCASSLPGQFNSGNTLYFGEGSRLIVV.

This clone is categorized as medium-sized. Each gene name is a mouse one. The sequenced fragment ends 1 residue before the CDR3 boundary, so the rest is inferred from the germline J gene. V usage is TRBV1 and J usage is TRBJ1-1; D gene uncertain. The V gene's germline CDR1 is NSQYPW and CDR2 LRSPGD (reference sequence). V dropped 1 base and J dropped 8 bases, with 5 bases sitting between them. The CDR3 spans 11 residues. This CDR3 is CTCSAGWEVFF. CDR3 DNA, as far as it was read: TGCACCTGCAGTGCAGGGTGGGAAGTCTTC. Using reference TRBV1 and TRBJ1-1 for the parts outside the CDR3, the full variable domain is VTLLEQNPRWRLVPRGQAVNLRCILKNSQYPWMSWYQQDLQKQLQWLFTLRSPGDKEVKSLPGADYLATRVTDTELRLQVANMSQGRTLYCTCSAGWEVFFGKGTRLTVV.

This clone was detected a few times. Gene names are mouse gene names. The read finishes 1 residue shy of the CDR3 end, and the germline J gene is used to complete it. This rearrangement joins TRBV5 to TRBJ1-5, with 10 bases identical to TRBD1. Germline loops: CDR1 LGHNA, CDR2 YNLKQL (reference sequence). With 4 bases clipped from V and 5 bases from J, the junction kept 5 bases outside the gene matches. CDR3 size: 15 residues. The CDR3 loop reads CASSPRQGAYQAPLF. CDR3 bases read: TGTGCCAGCAGCCCTCGACAGGGGGCCTACCAGGCTCCGCTT.

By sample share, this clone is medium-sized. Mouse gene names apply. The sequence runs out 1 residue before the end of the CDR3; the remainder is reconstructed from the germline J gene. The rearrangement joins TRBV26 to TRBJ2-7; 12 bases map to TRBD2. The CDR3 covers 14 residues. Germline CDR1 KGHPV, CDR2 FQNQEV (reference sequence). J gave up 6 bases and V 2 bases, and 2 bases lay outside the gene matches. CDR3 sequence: CASSLDWGGGEQYF. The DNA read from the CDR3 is TGTGCCAGCAGTCTGGACTGGGGGGGCGGTGAACAGTAC.

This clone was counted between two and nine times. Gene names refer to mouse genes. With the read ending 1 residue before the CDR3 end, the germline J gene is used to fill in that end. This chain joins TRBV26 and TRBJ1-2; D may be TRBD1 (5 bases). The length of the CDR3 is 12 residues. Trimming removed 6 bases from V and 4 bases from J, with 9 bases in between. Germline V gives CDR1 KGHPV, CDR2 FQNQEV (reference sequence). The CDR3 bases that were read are TGTGCCAGCAGGGGGCCCGGCTCCGACTACACC. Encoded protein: CASRGPGSDYT. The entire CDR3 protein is CASRGPGSDYTF.